This TCR beta chain was sequenced in a study of blood T cell repertoires in COVID-19. In this sample, this clone turned up many times. The germline gives CDR1 MNHEY, CDR2 SMNVEV (reference sequence). Trimming cost V 6 bases and J 0 bases, with 12 bases left between them. CDR3 length: 15 amino acids. TCRdb keeps only in-frame clones here, not all; method: immunoSEQ multiplex PCR. Of some 160,000 clones detected, 85% to 90% appear once; the ten largest clones hold roughly 3%. The receptor was isolated from a woman aged 60-75 years with active COVID-19. This chain connects TRBV27 to TRBJ1-5; D is unclear. Input material: peripheral blood. CDR3: CASRPSGYSNQPQHF. In DNA form, the CDR3 reads TGTGCCAGCAGACCCTCGGGGTATAGCAATCAGCCCCAGCATTTT.